This T cell receptor beta chain is drawn from a study of blood T cell repertoires in COVID-19. About the study: The cDNA or gDNA used as material had been derived from T cells, B-cell-depleted T cells, or PBMCs.

After removal of 3 bases from V and 5 bases from J, the junction contained 3 bases not matched to a gene. This CDR3 has 14 amino acids. Germline V lookup: CDR1 MGHRA, CDR2 YSYEKL. How the authors handled the data: Amplification with reference gene primers provided the estimates of nucleated cell counts. Only in-frame clones appear in the TCRdb table, and some are missing; sequencing was by immunoSEQ multiplex PCR. V and J calls plus clone size are reproduced from that table; the DNA served to infer D and trimming. The top ten hold about 2.9% of the sample, which has some 150,000 clones, roughly 80% seen once.

The sequenced sample consisted of peripheral blood. This rearrangement joins TRBV4-1 to TRBJ2-1, with 8 bases aligning to TRBD1. The source of this sequence is an elderly woman with acute or convalescent COVID-19. The CDR3 reads CASSQTGANNEQFF. DNA of the CDR3: TGCGCCAGCAGCCAGACAGGGGCTAACAATGAGCAGTTCTTC.